Listed below are T cell receptor beta chains from one sample, sequenced in a study of blood T cell repertoires in COVID-19. Clones were read by immunoSEQ multiplex PCR, and TCRdb kept only the in-frame ones, dropping some. The table includes about 140,000 clones, 88% detected once. Sequencing input: peripheral blood. The receptors come from a man between 70 and 80 years old with acute or convalescent COVID-19. CDR3s include the opening cysteine and the closing phenylalanine or tryptophan. A D gene is named only where the DNA matches it firmly.

cdr3_nt cdr3_aa j_call d_call v_call
TGTGCCACCAGCAGAGATAAGGGGGCAAAGGGCTACACCTTC CATSRDKGAKGYTF TRBJ1-2 TRBD1 TRBV15
TGTGCCAGCAGAATAGGGACAGCCTATGGCTACACCTTC CASRIGTAYGYTF TRBJ1-2 TRBD1 TRBV7-2
TGTGCCAGTAGTATCGAGGGTAACTATGGCTACACCTTC CASSIEGNYGYTF TRBJ1-2 NA TRBV19
TGTGCCACCAGTGATTTGAGGCGGGGGGCAGAGACCCAGTACTTC CATSDLRRGAETQYF TRBJ2-5 TRBD2 TRBV24-1
TGTGCCATCAGTGAGCGTGGAAACAATGTGGGGAGCACTGAAGCTTTCTTT CAISERGNNVGSTEAFF TRBJ1-1 NA TRBV10-3
TGCGCCAGCAGCTTGGCCGGACAGGGACGAGAGACCCAGTACTTC CASSLAGQGRETQYF TRBJ2-5 TRBD1 TRBV5-1
TGTGCCATTTCGCCTGGACTAGCGCCCGCGCAGTTCTTC CAISPGLAPAQFF TRBJ2-1 TRBD2 TRBV28
TGTGCCAGCAGCTTCCCTAGACAGGGACACGAGCAGTACTTC CASSFPRQGHEQYF TRBJ2-7 TRBD1 TRBV7-2
TGTGCCAGCAGGACGGACAGGGAGCGCCAGCCCCAGCATTTT CASRTDRERQPQHF TRBJ1-5 TRBD1 TRBV6-5
TGTGCCAGCAGTTTCGGGCAGGGGCGAAACGAGCAGTACTTC CASSFGQGRNEQYF TRBJ2-7 NA TRBV28
TGTGCCAGCAGTTACTCGTCCCAGGCGAATCAGCCCCAGCATTTT CASSYSSQANQPQHF TRBJ1-5 NA TRBV6-5
TGTGCCAGCAGTTTCCCTCGAGCCCCCGGTAAAGAGACCCAGTACTTC CASSFPRAPGKETQYF TRBJ2-5 NA TRBV28
TGTGCCAGCAGCCCCACAGGGGAAGGCTACACCTTC CASSPTGEGYTF TRBJ1-2 TRBD1 TRBV7-9
TGTGCCAGCAGCCTGGACAACTCTGGAAACACCATATATTTT CASSLDNSGNTIYF TRBJ1-3 NA TRBV5-6
TGTGCCAGCTCACCACCCGGGACAGAGGGAAATTCACCCCTCCACTTT CASSPPGTEGNSPLHF TRBJ1-6 TRBD1 TRBV18
TGCGCCAGCAGCCAACTGATGACAGGGGGCTTGTCACCCCTCCACTTT CASSQLMTGGLSPLHF TRBJ1-6 TRBD1 TRBV4-1
TGTGCCAGCAGCCGGGGACAAAACACCGGGGAGCTGTTTTTT CASSRGQNTGELFF TRBJ2-2 NA TRBV14
TGTGCCAGCAGACTTGACATGTCGAACACCGGGGAGCTGTTTTTT CASRLDMSNTGELFF TRBJ2-2 NA TRBV5-5
TGTGCCAGCAGTTCCTCCCCGGGACAGGGCGCCGCGGGGAGCAATCAGCCCCAGCATTTT CASSSSPGQGAAGSNQPQHF TRBJ1-5 TRBD1 TRBV28
TGTGCCAGTACCGATCCCGGGACTAGCGATGAGCAGTTCTTC CASTDPGTSDEQFF TRBJ2-1 TRBD2 TRBV19
TGTGCCAGCAGTTTTGGCGGGACCGCCTTAGATACGCAGTATTTT CASSFGGTALDTQYF TRBJ2-3 NA TRBV28
TGTGCCAGCTCACCACCCGGGACTAGAGGTATTCATGAGCAGTTCTTC CASSPPGTRGIHEQFF TRBJ2-1 TRBD2 TRBV18
TGTGCCAGCAGCCATTCACCTGGGACTAGCGGAAGAAATGAGCAGTTCTTC CASSHSPGTSGRNEQFF TRBJ2-1 TRBD2 TRBV3-1/TRBV3-2
TGTGCCTGTGTCGGGGGAGCTGGCTACACCTTC CACVGGAGYTF TRBJ1-2 NA TRBV30